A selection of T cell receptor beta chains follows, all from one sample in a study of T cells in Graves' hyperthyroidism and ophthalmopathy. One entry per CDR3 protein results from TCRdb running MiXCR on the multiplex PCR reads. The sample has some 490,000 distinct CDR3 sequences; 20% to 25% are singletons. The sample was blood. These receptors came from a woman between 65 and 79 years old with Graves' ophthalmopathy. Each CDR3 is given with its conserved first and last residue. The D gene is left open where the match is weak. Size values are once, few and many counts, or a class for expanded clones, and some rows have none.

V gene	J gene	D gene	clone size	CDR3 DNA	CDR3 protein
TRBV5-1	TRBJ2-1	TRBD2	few	TGCGCCAGCAGCCCTCTCAGGCGGGAGGGTGATGAGCAGTTCTTC	CASSPLRREGDEQFF
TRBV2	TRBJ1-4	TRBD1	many	TGTGCCAGCAGTTTCTGGGACAGTAATGAAAAACTGTTTTTT	CASSFWDSNEKLFF
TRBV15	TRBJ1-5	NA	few	TGTGCCACCAGCAGAGACCCAAGGACGTGGCAAGGTGAGCCCCAGCATTTT	CATSRDPRTWQGEPQHF
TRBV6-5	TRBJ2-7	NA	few	TGTGCCAGCAGTTACGGGCCGGCGGACTACGAGCAGTACTTC	CASSYGPADYEQYF
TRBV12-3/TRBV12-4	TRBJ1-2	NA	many	TGTGCCAGCAGTCGCTGGGGGAGAGGTAACTATGGCTACACCTTC	CASSRWGRGNYGYTF
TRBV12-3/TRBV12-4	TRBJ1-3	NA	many	TGTGCCAGCAGTTTGGGGATGCGAAACACCATATATTTT	CASSLGMRNTIYF
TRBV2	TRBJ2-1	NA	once	TGTGCCAGCAGTGAACCGCGGAGGACTATTCGGATTGAAGGGTACAATGAGCAGTTCTTC	CASSEPRRTIRIEGYNEQFF
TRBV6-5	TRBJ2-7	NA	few	TGTGCCAGCAGTTACTCGATTCGGGGCTACGAGCAGTACTTC	CASSYSIRGYEQYF
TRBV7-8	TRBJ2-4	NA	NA	TGTGCCAGCAGCTTATCTCAAGGAAACATTCAGTACTTC	CASSLSQGNIQYF
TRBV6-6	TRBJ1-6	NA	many	TGTGCCAGCAGTTACTCGTCCTCACCCCTCCACTTT	CASSYSSSPLHF
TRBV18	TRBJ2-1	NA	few	TGTGCCAGCTCACCCCCACACGGGAGCCCCCCCAATGAGCAGTTCTTC	CASSPPHGSPPNEQFF
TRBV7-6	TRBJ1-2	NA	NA	TGTGCCAGCAGCGAGCGCGAAGACTATGGCTACACCTTC	CASSEREDYGYTF
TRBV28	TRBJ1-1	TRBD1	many	TGTGCCAGCAGTTGGGACAGGGCTAACATGAACACTGAAGCTTTCTTT	CASSWDRANMNTEAFF
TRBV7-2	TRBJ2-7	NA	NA	TGTGCCAGCAGCCCCCCGGTCGGTTCTCCCTACGAGCAGTACTTC	CASSPPVGSPYEQYF
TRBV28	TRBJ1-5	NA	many	TGTGCCAGCAGTCCCCAATCCGGGAACGGGGGACAGCCCCAGCATTTT	CASSPQSGNGGQPQHF
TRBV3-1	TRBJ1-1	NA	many	TGTGCCAGCGGGGAAGGGAGGGTATGGCCCCCCGGCACTGAAGCTTTCTTT	CASGEGRVWPPGTEAFF
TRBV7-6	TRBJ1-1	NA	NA	TGTGCCAGCAGCTTATTGAGCACTGAAGCTTCCTTT	CASSLLSTEASF
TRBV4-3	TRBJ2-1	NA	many	TGCGCCAGCAGCATAGGACTTCCCAATGAGCAGTTCTTC	CASSIGLPNEQFF
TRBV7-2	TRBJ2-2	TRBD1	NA	TGTGCCAGCAGCTCGGGACAGGCAAACACCGGGGAGCTGTTTTTT	CASSSGQANTGELFF
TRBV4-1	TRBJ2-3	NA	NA	TGCGCCAGCAGCCAAGGGGGAGGGGGCAGGGTCGCAGATACGCAGTATTTT	CASSQGGGGRVADTQYF
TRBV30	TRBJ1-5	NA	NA	TGTGCCTGGAGTAGGGACCCCAATCAGCCCCAGCATTTT	CAWSRDPNQPQHF
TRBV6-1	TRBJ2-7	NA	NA	TGTGCCAGCAGCCCCGGGCGAACAGGAGGCGAGCAGTACTTC	CASSPGRTGGEQYF
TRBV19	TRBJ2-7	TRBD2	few	TGTGCCAGTAGTACCGGACTAGCGGGATGGGGGGAGCAGTACTTC	CASSTGLAGWGEQYF
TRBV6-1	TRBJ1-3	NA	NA	TGTGCCAGCAGTCGGGAATACTCTGGAAACACCATATATTTT	CASSREYSGNTIYF
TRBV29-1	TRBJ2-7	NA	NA	TGCAGCGTTGAAGATACGGGGGTATACGAGCAGTACTTC	CSVEDTGVYEQYF
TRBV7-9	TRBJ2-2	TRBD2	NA	TGTGCCAGCAGCTTAGCTGGACTGCGGGGGGTCGGGGAGCTGTTTTTT	CASSLAGLRGVGELFF
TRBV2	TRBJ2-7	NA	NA	TGTGCCAGCAGTGAGAGCAACCCCTACGAGCAGTACTTC	CASSESNPYEQYF
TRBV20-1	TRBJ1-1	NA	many	TGCAGTGCTAGAGATCCCAGGGGAGACACTGAAGCTTTCTTT	CSARDPRGDTEAFF